Presented here are 28 T cell receptor beta chains from one specimen sequenced in a study of cytomegalovirus exposure and HLA in healthy donors. Assay used: immunoSEQ multiplex PCR; TCRdb lists only in-frame clones, some missing. Of more than 250,000 clones listed, roughly 89% were seen once; the top ten hold approximately 0.84%. The sample comprised PBMCs. The receptor source for this set is a young woman in good health and CMV-seronegative.

The sample holds a few counts of this clone. This chain links TRBV10-2 with TRBJ2-2; 13 bases map to TRBD2. The CDR3 spans 15 residues. Germline-derived CDR1 and CDR2 are WSHSY and SAAADI. Unmatched junction bases numbered 7, after V lost 2 bases and J lost 13 bases. The CDR3 DNA is TGCGCCAGCAGTGAGAAACTAGCGGGAGGGAGGATGCTGTTTTTT. Amino acids: CASSEKLAGGRMLFF.

The chain links TRBV7-8 to TRBJ2-2, with D possibly matching TRBD1 (6 bases). Germline V gives CDR1 SGHVS, CDR2 FQNEAQ. With 6 bases removed from V and 0 bases from J, the gap between germline ends came to 11 bases. The CDR3 consists of 15 residues. CDR3 DNA sequence: TGTGCCAGCAGGAAGGACAGATCGAACACCGGGGAGCTGTTTTTT. Translation gives CASRKDRSNTGELFF.

The rearrangement uses TRBV27 and TRBJ2-3, with TRBD2 as a possible D gene (6 bases). Germline loops: CDR1 MNHEY, CDR2 SMNVEV (reference sequence). With 4 bases removed from V and 4 bases from J, the gap between germline ends came to 21 bases. The length of the CDR3 is 17 residues. CDR3 protein: CASSSNASPSAPDTQYF. DNA for the CDR3: TGTGCCAGCAGTTCCAACGCCTCGCCTAGCGCCCCAGATACGCAGTATTTT.

The gene calls are TRBV6-5 and TRBJ2-5, with D unresolved. With 0 bases removed from V and 2 bases from J, the gap between germline ends came to 13 bases. This CDR3 region has 16 residues. CDR1 MNHEY and CDR2 SVGAGI come from the germline V gene. The CDR3 spells CASSYSKQGGQETQYF. For the CDR3, the DNA is TGTGCCAGCAGTTACTCGAAACAAGGCGGACAAGAGACCCAGTACTTC.

V usage is TRBV7-2 and J usage is TRBJ2-7; 7 bases align to TRBD1. Germline assignment: CDR1 SGHTA and CDR2 FQGNSA. Trimming cost V 4 bases and J 3 bases; bases outside gene matches: 3. The CDR3 is 13 amino acids. The CDR3 DNA reads TGTGCCAGCAGCTCCCGGGACAGCTACGAGCAGTACTTC. This translates into CASSSRDSYEQYF.

Comments on this clone: The sample holds other DNA sequences that translate to the same CDR3. This chain joins TRBV6-5 and TRBJ2-7; the D gene is possibly TRBD2 (5 bases). CDR3 length: 15 residues. Germline V gives CDR1 MNHEY, CDR2 SVGAGI. V was cut by 0 bases and J by 1 base, with 10 bases left in between. The DNA for the CDR3 is TGTGCCAGCAGTTACTCAGGAGGCGGATCCTACGAGCAGTACTTC. Its translation is CASSYSGGGSYEQYF.

The rearrangement uses TRBV29-1 and TRBJ2-7, with a possible D match to TRBD2 (5 bases). Germline-derived CDR1 and CDR2 are SQVTM and ANQGSEA. The CDR3 sequence is 15 residues long. V was cut by 0 bases and J by 2 bases, with 14 bases left in between. CDR3 DNA sequence: TGCAGCGTTGAAGATTCGTCGCGGGCCCCCTACGAGCAGTACTTC. As protein: CSVEDSSRAPYEQYF.

The chain couples TRBV18 to TRBJ1-2, with TRBD1 matching over 12 bases. Per the germline V gene, CDR1 is KGHSH and CDR2 is LQKENI. CDR3 length: 17 residues. V dropped 5 bases and J dropped 0; count of bases not matched to a gene: 7. CDR3 amino acids: CASSKTGTGGTNYGYTF. In DNA form, the CDR3 reads TGTGCCAGCTCAAAGACCGGGACAGGGGGCACTAACTATGGCTACACCTTC.

The rearrangement uses TRBV5-1 and TRBJ2-2, with no clear D. The V end lost 1 base, the J end lost 4 bases, and 11 bases lay between the germline ends. The germline gives CDR1 SGHRS, CDR2 YFSETQ. The CDR3 consists of 15 residues. DNA of the CDR3: TGCGCCAGCAGCTTGATGAGCGAGCTCACCGGGGAGCTGTTTTTT. Translating it yields CASSLMSELTGELFF.

The V gene is TRBV18, the J gene TRBJ2-1; 8 nucleotides agree with TRBD1. J lost 4 bases, V lost 4 bases, and 15 bases had no gene match. This CDR3 is 18 amino acids long. The germline gives CDR1 KGHSH, CDR2 LQKENI. CDR3 sequence reads: CASSRTGNLLGQYNEQFF. CDR3 bases: TGTGCCAGCTCACGGACAGGGAACCTTTTGGGCCAATACAATGAGCAGTTCTTC.

The gene calls are TRBV2 and TRBJ1-2; TRBD1 matches at 8 bases. CDR3 length: 14 amino acids. Germline V gene lookup returns CDR1 SNHLY and CDR2 FYNNEI. Unmatched junction bases numbered 7, after V lost 7 bases and J lost 3 bases. CDR3 in DNA: TGTGCCAGCACTGTCCAGGGGGCATACTATGGCTACACCTTC. Its translation: CASTVQGAYYGYTF.

This chain links TRBV18 with TRBJ1-5; D might be TRBD1 (6 bases). The ends were cut back, 3 bases at V and 7 bases at J, with 13 bases in the middle. CDR1 is KGHSH, CDR2 LQKENI, per germline. The CDR3 covers 14 residues. The CDR3 is CASSPETGNQPQHF. Here the CDR3 DNA reads TGTGCCAGCTCACCGGAAACAGGGAACCAGCCCCAGCATTTT. The variable domain in full, completed from reference TRBV18 and TRBJ1-5, reads NAGVMQNPRHLVRRRGQEARLRCSPMKGHSHVYWYRQLPEEGLKFMVYLQKENIIDESGMPKERFSAEFPKEGPSILRIQQVVRGDSAAYFCASSPETGNQPQHFGDGTRLSIL.

J is TRBJ2-1 and V is TRBV2; 8 bases align to TRBD2. The germline gives CDR1 SNHLY, CDR2 FYNNEI. The CDR3 totals 12 residues. V shed 6 bases and J 9 bases; nucleotides not matched to a gene: 4. In DNA form, the CDR3 reads TGTGCCAGCAGGACTAGCGTTGCTGAGCAGTTCTTC. It encodes CASRTSVAEQFF.

The gene calls are TRBV15 and TRBJ2-3; the D gene is possibly TRBD2 (6 bases). This CDR3 comprises 12 residues. CDR1 and CDR2 from the germline V gene are LNHNV and YYDKDF (reference sequence). V lost 0 bases and J lost 9, with 7 bases in between. The CDR3 DNA sequence: TGTGCCACCAGCAGAGATGGGGGGACGCAGTATTTT. Translating gives CATSRDGGTQYF.

J is TRBJ1-2 and V is TRBV7-3, with D possibly matching TRBD1 (6 bases). This CDR3 is built from 12 residues. V lost 4 bases and J 8 bases, leaving 11 bases between the germline ends. In germline, CDR1 is SGHTA, CDR2 FQGTGA. DNA of the CDR3: TGTGCCAGCAGCTCTGAAGGGACAGGCTACACCTTC. Protein: CASSSEGTGYTF.

V and J are TRBV30 and TRBJ2-1; D possibly corresponds to TRBD2 (5 bases). With 4 bases removed from V and 5 bases from J, the gap between germline ends came to 15 bases. The CDR3 has 14 amino acids. Germline V lookup: CDR1 GTSNPN, CDR2 SVGIG (reference sequence). CDR3 amino acids: CAWNGNGLHNEQFF. DNA of the CDR3: TGTGCCTGGAACGGGAACGGACTCCACAATGAGCAGTTCTTC.

This clone showed up many times. V usage is TRBV7-2 and J usage is TRBJ1-5; D uncertain. Trimming shortened V by 5 bases and J by 1 base, and 12 bases separated the two germline ends. Germline-derived CDR1 and CDR2 are SGHTA and FQGNSA. This CDR3 is built from 15 residues. The DNA of the CDR3 is TGTGCCAGCAGCCGGGTAGCTGGGAGCAATCAGCCCCAGCATTTT. Encoded protein: CASSRVAGSNQPQHF.

The gene calls are TRBV2 and TRBJ2-3; no clear D. Between the trimmed V and J ends, which lost 1 base and 2 bases, there was a span of 10 bases. The germline CDR1 and CDR2 sequences are SNHLY and FYNNEI. The CDR3 is 15 residues long. CDR3 protein: CASSEGWLDTDTQYF. In DNA form, the CDR3 reads TGTGCCAGCAGTGAAGGTTGGCTAGACACAGATACGCAGTATTTT.

This chain connects TRBV5-1 to TRBJ2-5; 7 bases are shared with TRBD1. Germline lookup yields CDR1 SGHRS and CDR2 YFSETQ. V lost 0 bases to trimming and J lost 1 base; unmatched junction nucleotides: 6. This CDR3 region has 16 residues. CDR3 residues: CASSLADRVVQETQYF. For the CDR3, the DNA is TGCGCCAGCAGCTTGGCAGACAGGGTGGTCCAAGAGACCCAGTACTTC.

This rearrangement joins TRBV25-1 to TRBJ2-5; D is possibly TRBD2 (6 bases). Trimming shortened V by 5 bases and J by 5 bases, and 24 bases separated the two germline ends. CDR1 is MGHDK, CDR2 SYGVNS, per germline. This CDR3 has 17 residues. CDR3 in DNA: TGTGCCAGCAGTAGGGGTTTGGGGGAGGAGGTCGGGGAGACCCAGTACTTC. Translating gives CASSRGLGEEVGETQYF.

With regard to this clone: One end of the junction is discordant with germline, which a read error may explain. V and J are TRBV2 and TRBJ2-7; possible D gene TRBD1, 6 bases. Germline V gene data show CDR1 as SNHLY and CDR2 as FYNNEI. The CDR3 is made up of 13 amino acids. The CDR3 loop reads CASSSDRGYAQYF. Here the CDR3 DNA reads TGTGCCAGCAGCTCGGACAGAGGCTACGCGCAGTACTTC.

The rearrangement uses TRBV23-1 and TRBJ2-2; TRBD1 matches 12 bases. TRBV23-1 is an ORF; its function is uncertain. V shed 8 bases, J shed 7 bases, and the junction held 8 bases outside the gene matches. The CDR3 covers 15 residues. CDR3 in amino acids: CASVGTGGAVGELFF. As DNA, the CDR3 is TGCGCCAGCGTCGGGACAGGGGGCGCGGTCGGGGAGCTGTTTTTT.

The rearrangement uses TRBV7-2 and TRBJ2-5, with D tentatively TRBD2 (5 bases). The germline CDR1 and CDR2 sequences are SGHTA and FQGNSA. Trimming cost V 5 bases and J 0 bases, with 16 bases left between them. This CDR3 contains 16 residues. DNA for the CDR3: TGTGCCAGCAGCATACCATCGGGGTCCTACCAAGAGACCCAGTACTTC. Its protein is CASSIPSGSYQETQYF. The whole variable domain, remainder taken from reference TRBV7-2 and TRBJ2-5, is GAGVSQSPSNKVTEKGKDVELRCDPISGHTALYWYRQSLGQGLEFLIYFQGNSAPDKSGLPSDRFSAERTGGSVSTLTIQRTQQEDSAVYLCASSIPSGSYQETQYFGPGTRLLVL.

This clone was seen a single time. In DNA form, the CDR3 reads TGTGCCAGCAGCAGCCAAGACGGGAACTATGGCTACACCTTC. This codes for CASSSQDGNYGYTF. The V call is TRBV11-2, the J call TRBJ1-2; D is unresolved. Trimming took off 5 bases at V and 2 bases at J, with 12 bases between the two ends. The germline CDR1 and CDR2 sequences are SGHAT and FQNNGV. The CDR3 length is 14 residues.

The chain employs TRBV6-9 and TRBJ2-2; D is uncertain. Deletions cut 2 bases from V and 4 bases from J, with 14 bases between. Germline assignment: CDR1 MNHGY and CDR2 SVAAGI. This CDR3 is built from 16 residues. The CDR3 bases are TGTGCCAGCAGTTATCTGGAGCCCGAAATCACCGGGGAGCTGTTTTTT. Residues: CASSYLEPEITGELFF.

In this sample, this clone turned up a few times. This chain connects TRBV7-2 to TRBJ1-2, with D unresolved. This CDR3 has 13 amino acids. The germline CDR1 and CDR2 sequences are SGHTA and FQGNSA. V was clipped by 7 bases and J by 7 bases, with 16 bases between them. The DNA of the CDR3 is TGTGCCAGCACCCCATCCGGGATCGGTGGCTACACCTTC. Translated, it gives CASTPSGIGGYTF. Full variable domain (outside the CDR3, taken from reference TRBV7-2 and TRBJ1-2): GAGVSQSPSNKVTEKGKDVELRCDPISGHTALYWYRQSLGQGLEFLIYFQGNSAPDKSGLPSDRFSAERTGGSVSTLTIQRTQQEDSAVYLCASTPSGIGGYTFGSGTRLTVV.

V and J are TRBV7-9 and TRBJ2-3; TRBD2 might be the D (5 bases). Germline V gene sequence: CDR1 SEHNR, CDR2 FQNEAQ (reference sequence). V shed 2 bases and J shed 5 bases, with 11 bases lying between them. The CDR3 covers 14 residues. CDR3: CASSLPPSLDTQYF. The CDR3 DNA reads as TGTGCCAGCAGCTTACCGCCTAGCTTAGATACGCAGTATTTT.

The genes are TRBV28 and TRBJ1-5; D gene unclear. The ends were cut back, 2 bases at V and 4 bases at J, with 9 bases in the middle. Germline V lookup: CDR1 MDHEN, CDR2 SYDVKM. The CDR3 spans 14 residues. CDR3 nucleotides: TGTGCCAGCAGTTTACCGGGGTCAAATCAGCCCCAGCATTTT. This encodes CASSLPGSNQPQHF.